These 30 T cell receptor beta chains originate from one sample sequenced in a study of blood T cell repertoires in COVID-19. Using immunoSEQ multiplex PCR, the repertoire was profiled, and TCRdb retains in-frame clones only, with some absent. The table shows under 300,000 clones, with roughly 88% occurring only once. The sequenced sample consisted of PBMCs or T cells enriched from blood (not recorded which). These TCRs come from a woman in her 50s who had recovered from COVID-19.

The gene calls are TRBV10-3 and TRBJ1-4, with D possibly TRBD1 on 5 matching bases. V lost 0 bases to trimming and J lost 7 bases, with 15 bases between them. From germline, CDR1 is ENHRY and CDR2 SYGVKD. The CDR3 runs 16 residues. DNA of the CDR3: TGTGCCATCAGTGAGTCGATGGGGCAAGGGTTTGAAAAACTGTTTTTT. Translated: CAISESMGQGFEKLFF.

This clone occurred a few times. This chain uses TRBV5-1 with TRBJ2-3; 7 positions agree with TRBD2. The germline V gene has CDR1 SGHRS and CDR2 YFSETQ. J gave up 1 base and V 0 bases, and 5 bases lay outside the gene matches. This CDR3 spans 16 amino acids. In DNA form, the CDR3 reads TGCGCCAGCAGCTTGGGTGCCCTAGCGGGCACAGATACGCAGTATTTT. Translating gives CASSLGALAGTDTQYF.

V usage is TRBV9 and J usage is TRBJ2-1, with 11 nucleotides matching TRBD2. The CDR3 has 16 amino acids. CDR1 is SGDLS and CDR2 is YYNGEE in the germline V gene. With V trimmed by 3 bases and J by 2 bases, 4 bases remained unmatched. For the CDR3, the DNA is TGTGCCAGCAGCGGAGTAGCGGGAGGGGCCTACAATGAGCAGTTCTTC. Amino acids: CASSGVAGGAYNEQFF.

The count of this clone is one. The chain is built from TRBV7-2 and TRBJ1-1, with D perhaps matching TRBD1 (5 bases). Looked up from germline, CDR1 is SGHTA and CDR2 is FQGNSA. The CDR3 extends over 13 amino acids. Trimming shortened V by 5 bases and J by 5 bases, and 12 bases separated the two germline ends. The CDR3 region has the DNA TGTGCCAGCAGCCCAGGCAGGGTGACTGAAGCTTTCTTT. Amino acid sequence: CASSPGRVTEAFF.

This clone was detected a few times. The J gene is TRBJ2-1, the V gene TRBV27; D might be TRBD1 (5 bases). This CDR3 comprises 15 residues. V lost 7 bases and J 4 bases, leaving 17 bases between the germline ends. CDR1 is MNHEY, CDR2 SMNVEV, per germline (reference sequence). CDR3 amino acids: CASMTVGPGYNEQFF. In DNA, the CDR3 is TGTGCCAGCATGACAGTTGGGCCGGGTTACAATGAGCAGTTCTTC.

The J gene is TRBJ2-3, the V gene TRBV20-1; D unclear. Germline CDR1 DFQATT, CDR2 SNEGSKA (reference sequence). This CDR3 contains 11 residues. V lost 6 bases and J lost 4, with 8 bases in between. CDR3 loop: CSAPRADTQYF. CDR3 sequence (DNA): TGCAGTGCGCCGCGAGCAGATACGCAGTATTTT.

The chain couples TRBV19 to TRBJ1-2; maybe TRBD1 (6 bases). V lost 6 bases and J 0 bases, leaving 14 bases between the germline ends. From germline, CDR1 is LNHDA and CDR2 SQIVND (reference sequence). This CDR3 is 15 amino acids long. This chain's CDR3 is CASRRQDLANYGYTF. The CDR3 nucleotides are TGTGCCAGTAGGAGACAGGACCTAGCTAACTATGGCTACACCTTC.

The chain employs TRBV28 and TRBJ1-4; D is undetermined. V was trimmed by 3 bases and J by 0 bases, leaving 14 bases between them. In germline, CDR1 is MDHEN, CDR2 SYDVKM. This CDR3 region has 17 residues. DNA of the CDR3: TGTGCCAGCAGTTTCTCTCCTCGGAGTGCAACTAATGAAAAACTGTTTTTT. The encoded protein is CASSFSPRSATNEKLFF.

V gene TRBV27 combines with J gene TRBJ1-2; 9 bases line up with TRBD1. The length of the CDR3 is 15 residues. Germline V gene sequence: CDR1 MNHEY, CDR2 SMNVEV (reference sequence). The V segment lost 5 bases and the J segment 4 bases; nucleotides outside the gene matches: 8. CDR3 protein: CASSPGTGGVYGYTF. DNA of the CDR3: TGTGCCAGCAGTCCAGGAACAGGGGGCGTCTATGGCTACACCTTC.

The chain joins TRBV11-2 to TRBJ2-7; TRBD1 matches at 10 bases. The CDR3 is 14 amino acids. Per germline, CDR1 SGHAT and CDR2 FQNNGV. V shed 0 bases, J shed 7 bases, and the junction held 3 bases outside the gene matches. CDR3 sequence reads: CASSLEGTGVEQYF. As DNA, the CDR3 is TGTGCCAGCAGCTTAGAGGGGACAGGGGTTGAGCAGTACTTC.

This chain connects TRBV30 to TRBJ1-1, with 8 bases that match TRBD1. Germline V gives CDR1 GTSNPN, CDR2 SVGIG (reference sequence). J lost 4 bases, V lost 2 bases, and 6 bases had no gene match. The CDR3 has 14 residues. The CDR3 sequence is CAWSPTGELTEAFF. In DNA form, the CDR3 reads TGTGCCTGGAGTCCGACAGGGGAACTCACTGAAGCTTTCTTT.

The rearrangement joins TRBV28 to TRBJ2-7, with 7 bases identical to TRBD2. Trimming cost V 5 bases and J 3 bases; bases outside gene matches: 13. CDR1 is MDHEN, CDR2 SYDVKM, per germline. CDR3 length: 16 amino acids. CDR3 in amino acids: CASSPPRPGGSYEQYF. The CDR3 bases are TGTGCCAGCAGTCCCCCCCGCCCCGGCGGGAGCTACGAGCAGTACTTC.

This sequence joins TRBV4-2 and TRBJ2-2, with 9 bases identical to TRBD1. CDR3 length: 16 residues. V shed 5 bases, J shed 3 bases, and the junction held 7 bases outside the gene matches. CDR1 is LGHNA, CDR2 YNFKEQ, per germline. Here the CDR3 DNA reads TGTGCCAGCAGCTCTACAGGGGGCCCTCACACCGGGGAGCTGTTTTTT. Amino acids: CASSSTGGPHTGELFF.

The chain is built from TRBV3-1 (or the pseudogene TRBV3-2) and TRBJ1-1; perhaps TRBD1 as D (6 bases). The CDR3 runs to 15 residues. V was pared by 4 bases and J by 3 bases, with 15 bases between. CDR1 is LGHDT, CDR2 YNNKEL, per germline (reference sequence). DNA of the CDR3: TGTGCCAGCAGCCCTACCTACAGGGTACACACTGAAGCTTTCTTT. Its protein product is CASSPTYRVHTEAFF.

DNA of the CDR3: TGTGCCAGCAGCTTAGACCCGTCGGACTATAGCAATCAGCCCCAGCATTTT. Translation: CASSLDPSDYSNQPQHF. V is TRBV7-2 and J is TRBJ1-5; no clear D. V dropped 1 base and J dropped 0 bases, with 13 bases sitting between them. The germline V gene has CDR1 SGHTA and CDR2 FQGNSA. CDR3 length: 17 amino acids.

The rearrangement links TRBV19 to TRBJ2-1; possibly TRBD1 for D (6 bases). Trimming took 6 bases from V and 9 from J, leaving 21 bases between them. Germline lookup yields CDR1 LNHDA and CDR2 SQIVND (reference sequence). The CDR3 runs 15 residues. CDR3 loop: CASSPANREGGEQFF. Written as DNA, the CDR3 is TGTGCCAGTAGCCCCGCGAATCGGGAAGGGGGTGAGCAGTTCTTC.

The chain is built from TRBV30 and TRBJ2-7; possibly TRBD2 for D (6 bases). CDR3 size: 14 residues. The V gene lost 2 bases and the J gene lost 2 bases, with 13 bases spanning the gap. CDR1 is GTSNPN, CDR2 SVGIG, per germline (reference sequence). The chain's CDR3 is CAWSLKRAPYEQYF. CDR3 in DNA: TGTGCCTGGAGTTTGAAGCGGGCCCCCTACGAGCAGTACTTC.

Here the CDR3 reads CATSDATSGTYEQYF. In DNA, the CDR3 is TGTGCCACCAGTGACGCGACTAGCGGAACCTACGAGCAGTACTTC. This chain joins TRBV24-1 and TRBJ2-7, with 9 bases identical to TRBD2. The CDR3 is 15 amino acids. Germline loops: CDR1 KGHDR, CDR2 SFDVKD. The V segment lost 4 bases and the J segment 2 bases; nucleotides outside the gene matches: 5.

This chain links TRBV29-1 with TRBJ1-6; D gene uncertain. The CDR3 contains 13 residues. The V gene lost 0 bases and the J gene lost 9 bases, with 9 bases spanning the gap. Germline assignment: CDR1 SQVTM and CDR2 ANQGSEA. The CDR3 reads CSVEEEHGSPLHF. The CDR3 region has the DNA TGCAGCGTTGAAGAGGAGCACGGTTCACCCCTCCACTTT.

The chain is built from TRBV2 and TRBJ2-2; 7 bases are shared with TRBD2. V lost 8 bases, J lost 1 base, and 10 bases stayed unmatched. Per the germline V gene, CDR1 is SNHLY and CDR2 is FYNNEI. The CDR3 has 16 residues. In nucleotides, the CDR3 is TGTGCCAGCGGGAGGGAGCGTGGGTGGAACACCGGGGAGCTGTTTTTT. Translated: CASGRERGWNTGELFF.

The genes are TRBV6-5 and TRBJ1-2, with TRBD1 matching over 10 bases. The junction had 7 bases not matched to a gene; V was cut back by 0 bases and J by 6 bases. Germline assignment: CDR1 MNHEY and CDR2 SVGAGI. The CDR3 totals 16 residues. The CDR3 protein is CASSYSTGTGADGYTF. The CDR3 bases are TGTGCCAGCAGTTACTCGACCGGGACAGGGGCTGATGGCTACACCTTC.

V gene TRBV27 combines with J gene TRBJ1-5; TRBD1 is a possible D gene (5 bases). Per the germline V gene, CDR1 is MNHEY and CDR2 is SMNVEV (reference sequence). CDR3 length: 16 residues. The V end was cut by 0 bases, the J end by 0 bases, with 9 bases between. In nucleotides, the CDR3 is TGTGCCAGCAGTTTATCGGGCGGGACTAGCAATCAGCCCCAGCATTTT. Translation: CASSLSGGTSNQPQHF.

The chain has TRBV28 and TRBJ2-7; 7 positions agree with TRBD1. The V segment lost 4 bases and the J segment 3 bases; nucleotides outside the gene matches: 0. The CDR3 covers 12 residues. CDR1 and CDR2 (germline): MDHEN, SYDVKM. The CDR3 coding sequence is TGTGCCAGCAGTTCAGGGGGCTACGAGCAGTACTTC. Translated: CASSSGGYEQYF.

V and J are TRBV4-2 and TRBJ1-2; perhaps TRBD1 as D (5 bases). CDR3 length equals 15 residues. Germline CDR1 reads LGHNA; CDR2 reads YNFKEQ. V was trimmed by 0 bases and J by 1 base, leaving 9 bases between them. The CDR3 coding sequence is TGTGCCAGCAGCCAAGATCAGGGAAGTAACTATGGCTACACCTTC. This translates into CASSQDQGSNYGYTF.

The V and J genes are TRBV5-1 and TRBJ2-3; 14 bases are shared with TRBD2. Germline-derived CDR1 and CDR2 are SGHRS and YFSETQ. The length of the CDR3 is 15 residues. Trimming removed 3 bases from V and 14 bases from J; junction bases left unmatched: 11. For the CDR3, the DNA is TGCGCCAGCAGCTCACCCGGGACTAGCGGGAGTACCCTGTATTTT. It codes for CASSSPGTSGSTLYF.

The J gene is TRBJ2-5, the V gene TRBV5-4; TRBD1 aligns across 10 bases. The V gene's germline CDR1 is SGHNT and CDR2 YYREEE (reference sequence). The length of the CDR3 is 15 residues. V lost 4 bases, J lost 5 bases, and 8 bases stayed unmatched. CDR3 DNA sequence: TGTGCCAGCAGCCGTACGACAGGGGGCGGGGAGACCCAGTACTTC. Its translation is CASSRTTGGGETQYF.

The rearrangement joins TRBV7-2 to TRBJ1-1; 8 nucleotides match TRBD1. Germline-derived CDR1 and CDR2 are SGHTA and FQGNSA. The CDR3 length is 15 residues. Trimming took 1 base from V and 7 from J; bases not matched to a gene: 8. CDR3: CASSLDPGGAFEAFF. In nucleotides, the CDR3 is TGTGCCAGCAGCTTAGATCCAGGGGGCGCCTTTGAAGCTTTCTTT.

This clone was seen a single time. The rearrangement links TRBV28 to TRBJ1-6; 8 bases match TRBD1. V was pared by 7 bases and J by 19 bases, with 12 bases of the junction left unmatched. This CDR3 comprises 12 residues. Germline values: CDR1 MDHEN, CDR2 SYDVKM. Written as DNA, the CDR3 is TGTGCCAGCACCCCGGGTCAGGGGGCCTCACACTTT. Protein sequence: CASTPGQGASHF.

This chain joins TRBV5-4 and TRBJ2-1, with 9 bases aligning to TRBD2. The CDR3 length is 15 residues. Germline V gives CDR1 SGHNT, CDR2 YYREEE (reference sequence). The V and J ends lost 4 bases and 10 bases, in that order; junction bases with no gene match: 12. The CDR3 spells CASSALSGSAGEQFF. CDR3 in DNA: TGTGCCAGCAGCGCCCTTAGCGGGAGTGCTGGGGAGCAGTTCTTC.

The chain joins TRBV5-1 to TRBJ2-2; tentatively, D is TRBD1 (6 bases). V shed 2 bases and J shed 5 bases, with 13 bases lying between them. Germline CDR1 reads SGHRS; CDR2 reads YFSETQ. The CDR3 extends over 15 amino acids. The CDR3, as DNA: TGCGCCAGCAGCTTTAGGGCAGGGGTAACCGGGGAGCTGTTTTTT. Translating gives CASSFRAGVTGELFF.